This T cell receptor beta chain was sequenced during a study of metastatic and nonmetastatic thyroid tumors. Study as a whole: Where malignant and benign thyroid patients were concerned, repertoires were compared across blood and tumor or nodule tissue.

This clone was recorded many times. What it binds is unknown. Points from the study as a whole: Compared with benign nodules, malignant thyroid tumors were reported to have significantly higher TCR beta diversity in both blood and tumor.

TCRdb re-called the PCR reads via MiXCR. The profile shows around 65,000 clones, approximately 15% of them singletons. Each patient went into thyroid surgery without having received any treatment. Trimming stripped 6 bases from V and 2 bases from J, with 17 bases between. Per the germline V gene, CDR1 is MDHEN and CDR2 is SYDVKM. The CDR3 loop spans 16 amino acids. The V and J genes are TRBV28 and TRBJ1-5; TRBD1 is a possible D gene (6 bases). This TCR was recovered from a male donor with papillary thyroid cancer or a benign thyroid nodule (not recorded which). Some clones in this sample may be carry-over from other donors' samples. The sample was blood. The CDR3 region is CASSPNRVEGNQPQHF. The CDR3 DNA is TGTGCCAGCAGCCCAAACAGGGTTGAGGGCAATCAGCCCCAGCATTTT.